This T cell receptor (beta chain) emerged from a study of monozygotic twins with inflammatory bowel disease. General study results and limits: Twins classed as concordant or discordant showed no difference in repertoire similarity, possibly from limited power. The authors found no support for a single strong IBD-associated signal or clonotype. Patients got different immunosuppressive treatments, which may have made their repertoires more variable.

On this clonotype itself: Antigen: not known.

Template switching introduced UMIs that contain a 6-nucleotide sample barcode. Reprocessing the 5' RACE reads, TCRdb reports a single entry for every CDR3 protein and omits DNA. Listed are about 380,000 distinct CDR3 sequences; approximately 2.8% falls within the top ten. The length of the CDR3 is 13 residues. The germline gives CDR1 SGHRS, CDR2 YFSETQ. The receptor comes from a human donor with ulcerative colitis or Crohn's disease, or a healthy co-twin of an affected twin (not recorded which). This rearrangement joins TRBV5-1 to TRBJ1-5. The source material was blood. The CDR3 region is CASSLIPDQPQHF.